This T cell receptor beta chain was recorded in a study of T cell repertoires in cytomegalovirus infection. Points from the study as a whole: Cumulative public TCR beta family frequency identified CMV carriers with the relevant HLA.

TCRdb independently ran MiXCR on the reads; one entry per CDR3 protein. The sample holds approximately 770,000 distinct CDR3 sequences; just under 30% are singletons and the top ten take approximately 14%. Concerning this clonotype itself: What it binds is not known.

Trimming shortened V by 0 bases and J by 3 bases, and 11 bases separated the two germline ends. This CDR3 contains 15 residues. Germline V gene lookup returns CDR1 LGHNA and CDR2 YSLEER. The sample here was cultured CD8+ T cells from PBMCs, taken from culture after CMV antigen stimulation. The chain has TRBV4-3 and TRBJ1-2; D is ambiguous. The origin of this receptor is a human donor in good health (CMV status not recorded). Some clones in this sample may be carry-over from other donors' samples. CDR3 DNA: TGCGCCAGCAGCCAAGATCGAGGGAGGGACTATGGCTACACCTTC. Translation gives CASSQDRGRDYGYTF.